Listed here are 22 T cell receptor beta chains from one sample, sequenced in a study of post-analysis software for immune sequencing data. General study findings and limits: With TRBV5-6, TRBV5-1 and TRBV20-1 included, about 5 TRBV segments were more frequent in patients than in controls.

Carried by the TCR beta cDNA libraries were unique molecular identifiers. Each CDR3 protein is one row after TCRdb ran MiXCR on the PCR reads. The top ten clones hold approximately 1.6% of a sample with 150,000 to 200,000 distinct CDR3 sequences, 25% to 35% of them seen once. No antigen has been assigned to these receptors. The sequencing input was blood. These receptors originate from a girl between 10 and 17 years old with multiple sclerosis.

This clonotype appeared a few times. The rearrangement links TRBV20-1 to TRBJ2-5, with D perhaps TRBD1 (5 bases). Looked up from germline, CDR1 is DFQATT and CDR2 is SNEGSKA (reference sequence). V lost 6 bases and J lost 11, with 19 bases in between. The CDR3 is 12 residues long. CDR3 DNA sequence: TGCAGTGCCCCGACAGCTGGCAATGAGCAGTACTTC. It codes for CSAPTAGNEQYF.

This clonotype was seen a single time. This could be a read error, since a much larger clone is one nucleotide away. CDR3 DNA: TGTGCCAGCCGCTCATTCGAGGAGACCCAGTTCTTC. Translated: CASRSFEETQFF. This rearrangement joins TRBV27 to TRBJ2-1; D not certain. V gave up 8 bases and J gave up 13 bases, with 18 bases separating them. This CDR3 spans 12 amino acids. From germline, CDR1 is MNHEY and CDR2 SMNVEV (reference sequence).

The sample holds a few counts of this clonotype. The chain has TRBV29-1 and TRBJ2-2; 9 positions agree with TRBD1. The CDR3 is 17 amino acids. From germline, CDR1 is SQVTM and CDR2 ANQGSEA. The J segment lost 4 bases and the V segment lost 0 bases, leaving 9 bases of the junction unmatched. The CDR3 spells CSVEEGQGILSTGELFF. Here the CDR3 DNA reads TGCAGCGTTGAAGAGGGACAGGGCATCTTATCCACCGGGGAGCTGTTTTTT.

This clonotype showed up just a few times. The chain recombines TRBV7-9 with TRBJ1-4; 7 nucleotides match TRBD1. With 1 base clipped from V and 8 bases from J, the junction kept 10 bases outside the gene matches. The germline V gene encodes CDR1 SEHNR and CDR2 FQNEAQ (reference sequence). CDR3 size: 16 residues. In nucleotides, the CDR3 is TGTGCCAGCAGCTTAGGAGATCGACAGGGTGGGGAAAAACTGTTTTTT. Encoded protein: CASSLGDRQGGEKLFF.

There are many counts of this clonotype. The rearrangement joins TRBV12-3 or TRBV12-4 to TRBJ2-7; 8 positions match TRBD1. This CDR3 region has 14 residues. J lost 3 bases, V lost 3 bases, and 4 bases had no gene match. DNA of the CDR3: TGTGCCAGCAGTTTCCGGGACAGGTTCTACGAGCAGTACTTC. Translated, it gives CASSFRDRFYEQYF.

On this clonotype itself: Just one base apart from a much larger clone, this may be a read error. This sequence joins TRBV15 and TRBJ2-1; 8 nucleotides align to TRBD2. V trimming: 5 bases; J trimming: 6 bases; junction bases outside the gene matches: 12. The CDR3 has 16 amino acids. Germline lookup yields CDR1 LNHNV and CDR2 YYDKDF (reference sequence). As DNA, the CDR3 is TGTGCCACCAGCGGAGTACGGGAGGGAGGATCCAATGAGCAGTTCTTC. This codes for CATSGVREGGSNEQFF.

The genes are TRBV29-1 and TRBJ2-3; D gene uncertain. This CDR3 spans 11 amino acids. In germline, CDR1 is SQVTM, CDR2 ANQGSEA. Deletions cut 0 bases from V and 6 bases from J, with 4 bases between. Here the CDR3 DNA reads TGCAGCGTTGAAGACGCGGATACGCAGTATTTT. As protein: CSVEDADTQYF.

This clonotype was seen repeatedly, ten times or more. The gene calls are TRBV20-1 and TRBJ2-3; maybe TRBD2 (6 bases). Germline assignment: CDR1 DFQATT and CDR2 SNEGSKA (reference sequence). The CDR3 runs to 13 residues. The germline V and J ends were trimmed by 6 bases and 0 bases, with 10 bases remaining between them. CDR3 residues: CSAQSGSTDTQYF. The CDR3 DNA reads TGCAGTGCGCAAAGCGGGAGCACAGATACGCAGTATTTT.

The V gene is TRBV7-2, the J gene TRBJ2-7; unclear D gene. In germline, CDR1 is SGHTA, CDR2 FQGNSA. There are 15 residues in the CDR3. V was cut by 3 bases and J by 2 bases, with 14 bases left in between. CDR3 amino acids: CASSLGPPSAYEQYF. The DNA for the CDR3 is TGTGCCAGCAGCTTGGGCCCACCTTCCGCCTACGAGCAGTACTTC.

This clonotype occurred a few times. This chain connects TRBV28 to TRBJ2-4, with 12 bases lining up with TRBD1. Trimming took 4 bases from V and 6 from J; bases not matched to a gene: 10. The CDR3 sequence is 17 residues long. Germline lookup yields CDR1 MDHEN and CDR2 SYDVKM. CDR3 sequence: CASSWVGTGGAGNIQYF. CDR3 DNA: TGTGCCAGCAGTTGGGTCGGGACAGGGGGCGCCGGAAACATTCAGTACTTC.

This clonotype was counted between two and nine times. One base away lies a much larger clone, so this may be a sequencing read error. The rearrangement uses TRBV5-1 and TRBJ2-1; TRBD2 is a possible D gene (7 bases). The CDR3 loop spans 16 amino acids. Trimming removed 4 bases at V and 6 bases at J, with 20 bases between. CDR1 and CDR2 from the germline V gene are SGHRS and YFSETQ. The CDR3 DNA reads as TGCGCCAGCAGCCCACCGCGGAGGGGGGGATCCAATGAGCAGTTCTTC. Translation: CASSPPRRGGSNEQFF. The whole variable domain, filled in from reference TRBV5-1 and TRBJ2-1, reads KAGVTQTPRYLIKTRGQQVTLSCSPISGHRSVSWYQQTPGQGLQFLFEYFSETQRNKGNFPGRFSGRQFSNSRSEMNVSTLELGDSALYLCASSPPRRGGSNEQFFGPGTRLTVL.

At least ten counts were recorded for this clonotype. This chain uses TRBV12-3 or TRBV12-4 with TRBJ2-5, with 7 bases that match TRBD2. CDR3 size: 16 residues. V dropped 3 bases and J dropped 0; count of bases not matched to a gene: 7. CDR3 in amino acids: CASSFLQAGYQETQYF. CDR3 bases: TGTGCCAGCAGTTTTCTTCAAGCGGGGTACCAAGAGACCCAGTACTTC.

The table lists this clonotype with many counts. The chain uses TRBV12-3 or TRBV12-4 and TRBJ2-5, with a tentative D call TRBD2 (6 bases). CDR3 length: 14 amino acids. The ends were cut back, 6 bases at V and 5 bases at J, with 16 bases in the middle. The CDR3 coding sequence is TGTGCCAGCAGGGCTAGCGCCCTGGGGGAGACCCAGTACTTC. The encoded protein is CASRASALGETQYF.

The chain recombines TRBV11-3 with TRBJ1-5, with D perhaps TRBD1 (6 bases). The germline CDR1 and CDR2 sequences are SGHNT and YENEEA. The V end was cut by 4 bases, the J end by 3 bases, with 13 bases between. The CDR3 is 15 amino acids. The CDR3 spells CASSSGGGHNQPQHF. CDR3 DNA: TGTGCCAGCAGCTCGGGTGGGGGACACAATCAGCCCCAGCATTTT.

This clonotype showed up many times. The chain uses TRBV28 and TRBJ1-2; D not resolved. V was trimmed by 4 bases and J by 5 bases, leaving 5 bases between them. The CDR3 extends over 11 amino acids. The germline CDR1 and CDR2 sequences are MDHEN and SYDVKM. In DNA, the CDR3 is TGTGCCAGCAGTTCCATATATGGCTACACCTTC. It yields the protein CASSSIYGYTF.

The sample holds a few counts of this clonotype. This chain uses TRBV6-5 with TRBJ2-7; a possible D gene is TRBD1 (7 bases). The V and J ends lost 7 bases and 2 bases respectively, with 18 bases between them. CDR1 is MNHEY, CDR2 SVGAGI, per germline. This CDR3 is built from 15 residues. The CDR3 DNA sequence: TGTGCCAGCAACCCAGGGGGAGGCTCTGCCTACGAGCAGTACTTC. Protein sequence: CASNPGGGSAYEQYF.

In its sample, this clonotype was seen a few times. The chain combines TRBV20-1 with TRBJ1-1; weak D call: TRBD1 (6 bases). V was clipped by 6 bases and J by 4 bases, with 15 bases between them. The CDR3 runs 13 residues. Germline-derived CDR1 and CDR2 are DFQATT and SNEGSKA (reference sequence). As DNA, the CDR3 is TGCAGTGCGCATCAGGGGAGAATCACTGAAGCTTTCTTT. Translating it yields CSAHQGRITEAFF.

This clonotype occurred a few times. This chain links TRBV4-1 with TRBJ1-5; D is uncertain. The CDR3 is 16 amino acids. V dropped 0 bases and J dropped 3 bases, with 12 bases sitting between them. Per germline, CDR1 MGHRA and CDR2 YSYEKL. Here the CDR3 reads CASSQDSTDSNQPQHF. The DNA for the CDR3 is TGCGCCAGCAGCCAAGATTCAACCGACTCCAATCAGCCCCAGCATTTT.

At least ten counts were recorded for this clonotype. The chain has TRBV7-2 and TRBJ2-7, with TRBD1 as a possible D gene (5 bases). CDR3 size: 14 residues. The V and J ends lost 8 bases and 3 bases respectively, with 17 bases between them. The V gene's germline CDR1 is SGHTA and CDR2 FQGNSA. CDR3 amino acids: CASAVGPGIYEQYF. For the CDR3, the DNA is TGTGCCAGCGCCGTCGGTCCAGGGATCTACGAGCAGTACTTC.

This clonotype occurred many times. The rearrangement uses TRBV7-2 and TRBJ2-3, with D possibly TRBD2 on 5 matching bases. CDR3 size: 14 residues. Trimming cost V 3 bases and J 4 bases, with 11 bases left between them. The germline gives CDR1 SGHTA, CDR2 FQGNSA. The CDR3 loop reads CASSFGLGADTQYF. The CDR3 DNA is TGTGCCAGCAGCTTTGGCCTCGGGGCAGATACGCAGTATTTT.

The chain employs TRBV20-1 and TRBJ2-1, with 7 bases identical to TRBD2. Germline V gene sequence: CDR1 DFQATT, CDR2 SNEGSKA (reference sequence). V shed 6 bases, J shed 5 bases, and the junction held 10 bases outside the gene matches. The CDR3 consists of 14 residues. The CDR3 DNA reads TGCAGTGCGCCACGACTGGCGGGAGACAATGAGCAGTTCTTC. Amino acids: CSAPRLAGDNEQFF.

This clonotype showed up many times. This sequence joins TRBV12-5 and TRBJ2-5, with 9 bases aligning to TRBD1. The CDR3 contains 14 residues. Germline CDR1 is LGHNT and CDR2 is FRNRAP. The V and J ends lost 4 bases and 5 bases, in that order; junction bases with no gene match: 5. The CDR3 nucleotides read TGTGCTAGTGGTTCGGGGGACAGGGTTGAGACCCAGTACTTC. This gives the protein CASGSGDRVETQYF.